The 28 T cell receptor beta chains below were found in one sample sequenced in a study of blood T cell repertoires in COVID-19. Only in-frame clones appear in the TCRdb table, and some are missing; sequencing was by immunoSEQ multiplex PCR. Of about 120,000 clones in the sample, about 88% were seen once. Sequencing was done on a sample of peripheral blood. These receptors originate from a woman in her 70s who had recovered from COVID-19.

The chain combines TRBV7-7 with TRBJ2-1, with TRBD2 identical over 15 bases. V dropped 5 bases and J dropped 7; count of bases not matched to a gene: 6. The CDR3 is made up of 16 amino acids. Germline values: CDR1 SSHAT, CDR2 FNYEAQ (reference sequence). The CDR3 DNA reads as TGTGCCAGCAGCCCCCGGACTAGCGGGAGGGGTAATGAGCAGTTCTTC. It codes for CASSPRTSGRGNEQFF.

The J gene is TRBJ2-2, the V gene TRBV27; possibly TRBD2 for D (6 bases). V dropped 6 bases and J dropped 8 bases, with 13 bases sitting between them. This CDR3 is 13 amino acids long. Germline assignment: CDR1 MNHEY and CDR2 SMNVEV (reference sequence). Written as DNA, the CDR3 is TGTGCCAGCAGCCCCGCCCGGGGGGGGGAGCTGTTTTTT. Encoded protein: CASSPARGGELFF.

The rearrangement uses TRBV7-9 and TRBJ1-2; 9 bases agree with TRBD1. The V segment lost 5 bases and the J segment 8 bases; nucleotides outside the gene matches: 9. Germline CDR1 reads SEHNR; CDR2 reads FQNEAQ (reference sequence). The CDR3 is 14 residues long. In nucleotides, the CDR3 is TGTGCCAGCAGCCCCTGGGACAGGGTGGGAGGCTACACCTTC. Amino acids: CASSPWDRVGGYTF.

This chain connects TRBV27 to TRBJ2-3; D might be TRBD2 (5 bases). The ends were cut back, 2 bases at V and 8 bases at J, with 14 bases in the middle. The germline V gene encodes CDR1 MNHEY and CDR2 SMNVEV (reference sequence). The CDR3 covers 14 residues. The DNA for the CDR3 is TGTGCCAGCAGTTTAACAGCGGTGGGGTTTACGCAGTATTTT. It translates to CASSLTAVGFTQYF.

The rearrangement links TRBV9 to TRBJ2-5; TRBD1 agrees at 8 bases. This CDR3 spans 14 amino acids. Germline CDR1 reads SGDLS; CDR2 reads YYNGEE. Trimming removed 4 bases from V and 5 bases from J; junction bases left unmatched: 7. CDR3 protein: CASSLQGARETQYF. CDR3 coding DNA: TGTGCCAGCAGCCTGCAGGGGGCTAGGGAGACCCAGTACTTC.

The V call is TRBV5-5, the J call TRBJ2-1; possible D gene TRBD2, 6 bases. Germline CDR1 is SGHKS and CDR2 is YYEKEE (reference sequence). This CDR3 comprises 14 residues. The V end was cut by 0 bases, the J end by 10 bases, with 14 bases between. CDR3 DNA: TGTGCCAGCAGCTTGGCTGGGGGACTGGGGGAGCAGTTCTTC. It is translated as CASSLAGGLGEQFF.

The count of this clone is one. The chain uses TRBV4-3 and TRBJ2-7; 10 bases fit TRBD1. Germline V gene sequence: CDR1 LGHNA, CDR2 YSLEER. The CDR3 extends over 14 amino acids. V dropped 4 bases and J dropped 4; count of bases not matched to a gene: 4. CDR3 loop: CASSPGTGAYEQYF. The CDR3, as DNA: TGCGCCAGCAGCCCCGGGACAGGGGCATACGAGCAGTACTTC.

The CDR3 coding sequence is TGTGCCAGCAGCCGGCGAACTAGCGGCACAGATACGCAGTATTTT. Residues: CASSRRTSGTDTQYF. This chain joins TRBV11-3 and TRBJ2-3, with 7 bases lining up with TRBD2. Unmatched junction bases numbered 6, after V lost 5 bases and J lost 1 base. The length of the CDR3 is 15 residues. Germline CDR1 and CDR2: SGHNT and YENEEA.

V gene TRBV6-6 combines with J gene TRBJ1-1; 7 bases are a match to TRBD1. CDR3 size: 14 residues. Trimming at V came to 7 bases and at J to 1 base, leaving 6 bases not matched to a gene. Germline CDR1 MNHNY, CDR2 SVGAGI (reference sequence). CDR3 sequence (DNA): TGTGCCAGCACCCCCGGGACAGCGAACACTGAAGCTTTCTTT. It yields the protein CASTPGTANTEAFF.

The rearrangement uses TRBV5-6 and TRBJ2-1; D perhaps matches TRBD2 (5 bases). Between the trimmed V and J ends, which lost 1 base and 4 bases, there was a span of 6 bases. The CDR3 has 13 amino acids. Germline V CDR1 and CDR2: SGHDT, YYEEEE. The CDR3 sequence is CASSLWEYNEQFF. The DNA for the CDR3 is TGTGCCAGCAGCTTGTGGGAGTACAATGAGCAGTTCTTC.

This chain connects TRBV7-6 to TRBJ2-1; perhaps TRBD2 as D (6 bases). This CDR3 has 13 residues. The germline gives CDR1 SGHVS, CDR2 FNYEAQ. V lost 2 bases, J lost 8 bases, and 10 bases lay in between. CDR3 region: CASSLRGEHEQFF. CDR3 bases: TGTGCCAGCAGCTTACGCGGGGAGCATGAGCAGTTCTTC.

V and J are TRBV10-3 and TRBJ2-1; the match to TRBD1 covers 8 bases. The CDR3 is made up of 16 amino acids. Germline V gives CDR1 ENHRY, CDR2 SYGVKD. Trimming at V came to 2 bases and at J to 3 bases, leaving 6 bases not matched to a gene. The CDR3 nucleotides read TGTGCCATCAGTGAGCCGGACAGGGCGGTCTACAATGAGCAGTTCTTC. It codes for CAISEPDRAVYNEQFF.

This rearrangement joins TRBV24-1 to TRBJ2-7; TRBD1 aligns across 9 bases. This CDR3 spans 16 amino acids. V lost 3 bases to trimming and J lost 1 base; unmatched junction nucleotides: 6. Germline CDR1 and CDR2: KGHDR and SFDVKD. The CDR3 nucleotides read TGTGCCACCAGTGATCCCGCCGGGACAGGGTCCTACGAGCAGTACTTC. It specifies CATSDPAGTGSYEQYF.

The V and J genes are TRBV6-2 or TRBV6-3 and TRBJ2-7; 9 nucleotides align to TRBD1. CDR1 MNHEY and CDR2 SVGEGT come from the germline V gene. V lost 6 bases to trimming and J lost 3 bases; unmatched junction nucleotides: 15. The CDR3 contains 17 residues. This CDR3 reads CASSPRWGRQGVYEQYF. In nucleotides, the CDR3 is TGTGCCAGCAGCCCCAGATGGGGTAGACAGGGGGTCTACGAGCAGTACTTC.

The chain joins TRBV4-1 to TRBJ2-7, with 7 bases identical to TRBD2. The CDR3 loop spans 14 amino acids. J gave up 4 bases and V 0 bases, and 3 bases lay outside the gene matches. Germline CDR1 reads MGHRA; CDR2 reads YSYEKL. CDR3 DNA sequence: TGCGCCAGCAGCCAAGATCGGGGGGTTTACGAGCAGTACTTC. Translated: CASSQDRGVYEQYF.

This clone was seen more than once but under ten times. The V and J genes are TRBV7-3 and TRBJ2-1, with 11 bases lining up with TRBD2. Germline V lookup: CDR1 SGHTA, CDR2 FQGTGA. V dropped 5 bases and J dropped 7; count of bases not matched to a gene: 13. The CDR3 runs to 17 residues. The CDR3 sequence is CASSPLAGGPEGNEQFF. The CDR3 DNA reads TGTGCCAGCAGCCCATTAGCGGGAGGGCCGGAGGGGAATGAGCAGTTCTTC. The complete variable domain, with remaining parts taken from reference TRBV7-3 and TRBJ2-1, reads GAGVSQTPSNKVTEKGKYVELRCDPISGHTALYWYRQSLGQGPEFLIYFQGTGAADDSGLPNDRFFAVRPEGSVSTLKIQRTERGDSAVYLCASSPLAGGPEGNEQFFGPGTRLTVL.

The chain recombines TRBV4-1 with TRBJ2-7, with TRBD1 matching over 9 bases. Germline loops: CDR1 MGHRA, CDR2 YSYEKL. Trimming cost V 4 bases and J 0 bases; bases outside gene matches: 7. The length of the CDR3 is 16 residues. DNA of the CDR3: TGCGCCAGCAGCCCCGAGGGACAGGGTAGCTCCTACGAGCAGTACTTC. It translates to CASSPEGQGSSYEQYF.

The chain recombines TRBV6-5 with TRBJ2-2, with D possibly being TRBD1 (5 bases). The V end lost 5 bases, the J end lost 5 bases, and 12 bases lay between the germline ends. The CDR3 is 14 residues long. Germline CDR1 and CDR2: MNHEY and SVGAGI. DNA for the CDR3: TGTGCCAGCAGTATTACACAGGCTACCGGGGAGCTGTTTTTT. It translates to CASSITQATGELFF.

This clone was observed a single time. This rearrangement joins TRBV27 to TRBJ2-3, with TRBD1 as a possible D gene (6 bases). V gave up 6 bases and J gave up 5 bases, with 15 bases separating them. The CDR3 length is 14 residues. CDR1 and CDR2 (germline): MNHEY, SMNVEV (reference sequence). As DNA, the CDR3 is TGTGCCAGCAGCCGGACAGTATTTGGAGATACGCAGTATTTT. Encoded protein: CASSRTVFGDTQYF.

The chain carries TRBV11-2 and TRBJ2-7; D may be TRBD1 (6 bases). Trimming left V 3 bases short and J 7 bases short, with 13 bases between. The CDR3 sequence is 13 residues long. Looked up from germline, CDR1 is SGHAT and CDR2 is FQNNGV. As DNA, the CDR3 is TGTGCCAGCAGCTTCGGGACAACAAGGGAGCAGTACTTC. Translated, it gives CASSFGTTREQYF.

The gene calls are TRBV3-1 (or the pseudogene TRBV3-2) and TRBJ1-5, with a possible D match to TRBD1 (5 bases). V was clipped by 3 bases and J by 7 bases, with 13 bases between them. The CDR3 consists of 14 residues. The germline V gene encodes CDR1 LGHDT and CDR2 YNNKEL (reference sequence). This chain's CDR3 is CASSQFRGEQPQHF. The CDR3 DNA reads as TGTGCCAGCAGCCAGTTCCGGGGGGAACAGCCCCAGCATTTT.

This chain joins TRBV7-3 and TRBJ2-2; no clear D gene. Trimming cost V 9 bases and J 0 bases, with 14 bases left between them. The CDR3 totals 15 residues. Germline V gives CDR1 SGHTA, CDR2 FQGTGA. The CDR3 region has the DNA TGTGCCAGTTCCCGCGATCTGACGAACACCGGGGAGCTGTTTTTT. Its protein product is CASSRDLTNTGELFF. Together with reference TRBV7-3 and TRBJ2-2, the CDR3 gives the full variable domain: GAGVSQTPSNKVTEKGKYVELRCDPISGHTALYWYRQSLGQGPEFLIYFQGTGAADDSGLPNDRFFAVRPEGSVSTLKIQRTERGDSAVYLCASSRDLTNTGELFFGEGSRLTVL.

CDR3 sequence reads: CASSQGRGTGSPLHF. As DNA, the CDR3 is TGCGCCAGCAGCCAAGGGAGGGGTACAGGATCACCCCTCCACTTT. The chain has TRBV4-3 and TRBJ1-6; D might be TRBD1 (5 bases). The length of the CDR3 is 15 residues. Per germline, CDR1 LGHNA and CDR2 YSLEER. The V end lost 1 base, the J end lost 10 bases, and 14 bases lay between the germline ends.

This clone was observed a few times. One end of the junction does not line up with germline, which may come from a read error. CDR3 amino acids: CASSYWTGWKNIQYF. CDR3 bases: TGTGCCAGCAGCTACTGGACAGGGTGGAAAAACATTCAGTACTTC. The chain has TRBV6-2 or TRBV6-3 and TRBJ2-4, with 8 bases identical to TRBD1. Germline-derived CDR1 and CDR2 are MNHEY and SVGEGT. The CDR3 has 15 amino acids.

The chain combines TRBV4-2 with TRBJ2-5, with D possibly being TRBD2 (5 bases). V was shortened by 3 bases and J by 5 bases, with 16 bases between the two germline ends. CDR3 size: 15 residues. Germline values: CDR1 LGHNA, CDR2 YNFKEQ. The CDR3 sequence: CASSQGMREGETQYF. Written as DNA, the CDR3 is TGTGCCAGCAGCCAGGGTATGAGGGAAGGGGAGACCCAGTACTTC.

This chain joins TRBV7-2 and TRBJ2-5, with D tentatively TRBD1 (6 bases). The V and J ends lost 5 bases and 2 bases respectively, with 12 bases between them. The CDR3 is 14 amino acids. Germline V CDR1 and CDR2: SGHTA, FQGNSA. The CDR3 nucleotides are TGTGCCAGCAGCGCAGACAGGTCACAAGAGACCCAGTACTTC. Its translation: CASSADRSQETQYF.

The rearrangement joins TRBV7-9 to TRBJ2-4, with 9 positions matching TRBD1. Looked up from germline, CDR1 is SEHNR and CDR2 is FQNEAQ (reference sequence). The CDR3 length is 14 residues. V lost 4 bases and J lost 7; bases outside the gene matches: 5. The CDR3 nucleotides are TGTGCCAGCAGCTCCCGGGACAGGGAGAACATTCAGTACTTC. It is translated as CASSSRDRENIQYF.

V and J are TRBV18 and TRBJ2-2, with 11 bases identical to TRBD1. CDR1 is KGHSH and CDR2 is LQKENI in the germline V gene. Unmatched junction bases numbered 5, after V lost 4 bases and J lost 4 bases. The CDR3 has 16 residues. The CDR3 sequence is CASSQTGTGGTGELFF. CDR3 nucleotide sequence: TGTGCCAGCTCACAAACCGGGACAGGGGGCACCGGGGAGCTGTTTTTT. The whole variable domain, filled in from reference TRBV18 and TRBJ2-2, reads NAGVMQNPRHLVRRRGQEARLRCSPMKGHSHVYWYRQLPEEGLKFMVYLQKENIIDESGMPKERFSAEFPKEGPSILRIQQVVRGDSAAYFCASSQTGTGGTGELFFGEGSRLTVL.